One and the same sample provided the 5 T cell receptor beta chains below, sequenced in a study of blood T cell repertoires in COVID-19. Measured with immunoSEQ multiplex PCR; TCRdb has only the in-frame clones, and not every one. The table lists 55,000 to 80,000 clones, around four fifths of them singletons. Sequencing input: peripheral blood. Source of these receptors: a man aged 50-60 years with active COVID-19.

The chain combines TRBV6-5 with TRBJ1-6, with D unresolved. The germline gives CDR1 MNHEY, CDR2 SVGAGI. The CDR3 has 15 amino acids. Trimming removed 7 bases at V and 5 bases at J, with 15 bases between. The CDR3 DNA reads TGTGCCAGCATTGCGGCCCACGGGGATAATTCACCCCTCCACTTT. Its protein product is CASIAAHGDNSPLHF.

The rearrangement uses TRBV7-2 and TRBJ2-7; 7 bases are a match to TRBD2. CDR1 and CDR2 from the germline V gene are SGHTA and FQGNSA. CDR3 length: 13 amino acids. After removal of 5 bases from V and 9 bases from J, the junction contained 10 bases not matched to a gene. CDR3 bases: TGTGCCAGCAGCGTGCAGCGGGATATACGGCAGTACTTC. This encodes CASSVQRDIRQYF.

This clone appeared a few times. The chain uses TRBV7-9 and TRBJ1-2, with D possibly TRBD1 on 6 matching bases. The CDR3 has 14 amino acids. Germline V lookup: CDR1 SEHNR, CDR2 FQNEAQ (reference sequence). V was pared by 8 bases and J by 4 bases, with 17 bases between. Written as DNA, the CDR3 is TGTGCCAGCGTAGGGGGAACACTTGGCTATGGCTACACCTTC. Translation: CASVGGTLGYGYTF.

This sequence joins TRBV12-3 or TRBV12-4 and TRBJ2-3, with 7 bases that match TRBD1. The CDR3 sequence is 13 residues long. V gave up 4 bases and J gave up 6 bases; unmatched junction bases: 4. CDR3 DNA: TGTGCCAGCAGTTGGACAGGTTCGGATACGCAGTATTTT. The encoded protein is CASSWTGSDTQYF.

CDR3 sequence (DNA): TGTGCCAGCAGTACAGAGAGCCAAGAGACCCAGTACTTC. This sequence encodes CASSTESQETQYF. The chain has TRBV5-6 and TRBJ2-5; D is unclear. V was cut by 5 bases and J by 1 base, with 9 bases left in between. Per germline, CDR1 SGHDT and CDR2 YYEEEE. The CDR3 covers 13 residues.